This T cell receptor (beta chain) was recorded in a study of T cells in Graves' hyperthyroidism and ophthalmopathy. Findings and caveats of the study: Using 13 V-J features, a model discriminated ophthalmopathy from stable hyperthyroidism. Blood also contained most expanded thyroid clonotypes above 0.001.

The TCR beta CDR3 regions underwent amplification using RNA transcripts as the source. Primed by the HTBI set, a first-round RT-PCR was run on the TCR CDR3. One entry per CDR3 protein, called by TCRdb with MiXCR from the multiplex PCR reads. In the table there are about 560,000 distinct CDR3 sequences, 35% to 55% of which are singletons. The study enrolled patients aged 18 to 65 with newly diagnosed hyperthyroidism of under 2 months' duration. This clonotype has a count of ten or more. Its antigen is not identified. CDR3 length equals 13 residues. CDR1 and CDR2 from the germline V gene are MNHNS and SASEGT. V shed 0 bases and J shed 4 bases, with 6 bases lying between them.

This receptor was taken from a woman aged 18-29 years with Graves' hyperthyroidism. The gene calls are TRBV6-1 and TRBJ1-2; possibly TRBD1 for D (5 bases). The sample was peripheral blood or thyroid tissue (not recorded which). The CDR3 DNA sequence: TGTGCCAGCAGTGAAGCGGGACTCTATGGCTACACCTTC. This translates into CASSEAGLYGYTF.